What follows are 19 T cell receptor beta chains derived from one specimen sequenced in a study of beta chain features in type 1 diabetes. Study observations and caveats: Across all four CD4+ subsets, people with type 1 diabetes showed modestly shorter TCRB CDR3s.

The study reverse transcribed the entire isolated RNA, so it sequenced expressed TCRB transcripts. Sequencing used immunoSEQ multiplex PCR; TCRdb keeps in-frame clones, though not all of them. This sample has 250,000 to 350,000 clones, with roughly 13% found just once. No antigen has been assigned to these receptors. Sequenced input: naive CD4+ T cells from blood. Receptors originate from a man aged 25-45 years with type 1 diabetes.

The V and J genes are TRBV21-1 and TRBJ2-7; TRBD1, as called in the table, went unchecked against the DNA. TRBV21-1 is listed as a pseudogene. This CDR3 contains 15 residues. CDR3 protein: CASSKALPRSYEQYF. CDR3 in DNA: TGTGCCAGCAGCAAAGCGCTTCCCAGGTCCTACGAGCAGTACTTC.

This clone was observed a few times. The chain is built from TRBV5-8 and TRBJ2-1; TRBD2 aligns across 8 bases. With V trimmed by 2 bases and J by 6 bases, 4 bases remained unmatched. Germline V gene data show CDR1 as SGHTS and CDR2 as YDEGEE. This CDR3 is built from 14 residues. The CDR3: CASSLRTSSNEQFF. The CDR3 DNA reads TGTGCCAGCAGCTTACGGACTAGCAGCAATGAGCAGTTCTTC.

The chain couples TRBV14 to TRBJ2-3; D uncertain. The CDR3 covers 15 residues. V lost 1 base and J 0 bases, leaving 8 bases between the germline ends. Germline lookup yields CDR1 SGHDN and CDR2 FVKESK. CDR3: CASSQALLSTDTQYF. The CDR3 coding sequence is TGTGCCAGCAGCCAAGCACTACTAAGCACAGATACGCAGTATTTT.

The chain couples TRBV28 to TRBJ2-3; 9 bases map to TRBD1. Germline CDR1 and CDR2: MDHEN and SYDVKM. The CDR3 contains 17 residues. Germline trimming cut 5 bases from V and 3 bases from J; bases unmatched to any gene: 12. The CDR3 bases are TGTGCCAGCAGTCCCCCGACAGGGGGACGGAGAACAGATACGCAGTATTTT. It yields the protein CASSPPTGGRRTDTQYF.

This clone was observed a handful of times. The chain recombines TRBV14 with TRBJ2-2; D ambiguous. The germline CDR1 and CDR2 sequences are SGHDN and FVKESK. V lost 0 bases to trimming and J lost 3 bases, with 14 bases between them. The CDR3 has 17 amino acids. CDR3 DNA sequence: TGTGCCAGCAGCCAAGATTCCCTAGAGGTGGACACCGGGGAGCTGTTTTTT. Encoded protein: CASSQDSLEVDTGELFF.

The count of this clone is one. The CDR3 nucleotides read TGTGCCAGCAGTACCCAGCGGGGGTACAATGAGCAGTTCTTC. This codes for CASSTQRGYNEQFF. This rearrangement joins TRBV6-5 to TRBJ2-1; 8 nucleotides agree with TRBD2. CDR1 is MNHEY and CDR2 is SVGAGI in the germline V gene. The CDR3 is made up of 14 amino acids. The junction had 4 bases not matched to a gene; V was cut back by 5 bases and J by 4 bases.

The rearrangement uses TRBV2 and TRBJ2-5; maybe TRBD1 (5 bases). V was shortened by 4 bases and J by 0 bases, with 6 bases between the two germline ends. In germline, CDR1 is SNHLY, CDR2 FYNNEI. This CDR3 has 13 amino acids. The CDR3 protein is CASSGGYQETQYF. The CDR3, as DNA: TGTGCCAGCAGTGGGGGCTACCAAGAGACCCAGTACTTC.

This clone was seen a handful of times. The genes are TRBV7-2 and TRBJ2-7; 9 bases fit TRBD2. The junction had 10 bases not matched to a gene; V was cut back by 1 base and J by 0 bases. The CDR3 has 18 amino acids. CDR1 SGHTA and CDR2 FQGNSA come from the germline V gene. The CDR3 DNA reads as TGTGCCAGCAGCTTAGGGGATAGCGGGAGTCCACTCTCCTACGAGCAGTACTTC. Translation gives CASSLGDSGSPLSYEQYF.

This clone has more than one count but fewer than ten. This rearrangement joins TRBV18 to TRBJ2-5; D ambiguous. This CDR3 has 12 amino acids. Germline values: CDR1 KGHSH, CDR2 LQKENI. V lost 3 bases and J 5 bases, leaving 7 bases between the germline ends. The CDR3 region has the DNA TGTGCCAGCTCACCGAGTGCGGAGACCCAGTACTTC. This translates into CASSPSAETQYF.

This chain joins TRBV9 and TRBJ2-2, with 7 bases matching TRBD2. The V gene end was trimmed by 5 bases and the J gene end by 5 bases; junction bases not matched to a gene: 9. This CDR3 spans 15 amino acids. CDR1 is SGDLS, CDR2 YYNGEE, per germline. The CDR3 sequence: CASSMREGRTGELFF. CDR3 coding DNA: TGTGCCAGCAGTATGAGGGAGGGCCGAACCGGGGAGCTGTTTTTT.

The rearrangement joins TRBV27 to TRBJ2-1, with TRBD1 matching 9 bases. Per germline, CDR1 MNHEY and CDR2 SMNVEV (reference sequence). Losses at the gene ends were 5 bases for V and 3 bases for J; bases not matched to a gene: 5. The CDR3 has 15 amino acids. The CDR3 spells CASSLPGQGYNEQFF. The CDR3 coding sequence is TGTGCCAGCAGTCTCCCGGGACAGGGCTACAATGAGCAGTTCTTC.

CDR3 nucleotides: TGTGCCAGCAGTTTATCCCGACAGGGTGGTGGGGCTTTCTTT. It encodes CASSLSRQGGGAFF. The rearrangement links TRBV27 to TRBJ1-1; 7 nucleotides match TRBD1. Germline CDR1 and CDR2: MNHEY and SMNVEV (reference sequence). J lost 11 bases, V lost 0 bases, and 9 bases had no gene match. The CDR3 runs to 14 residues.

The chain combines TRBV9 with TRBJ2-2; 7 nucleotides line up with TRBD2. The CDR3 contains 14 residues. V lost 2 bases and J lost 6; bases outside the gene matches: 4. CDR1 and CDR2 (germline): SGDLS, YYNGEE. CDR3 DNA sequence: TGTGCCAGCAGCGTTACTGCGGGGGCCGGGGAGCTGTTTTTT. Amino acids: CASSVTAGAGELFF. Full variable domain (outside the CDR3, taken from reference TRBV9 and TRBJ2-2): DSGVTQTPKHLITATGQRVTLRCSPRSGDLSVYWYQQSLDQGLQFLIQYYNGEERAKGNILERFSAQQFPDLHSELNLSSLELGDSALYFCASSVTAGAGELFFGEGSRLTVL.

This chain joins TRBV21-1 and TRBJ2-2; TRBD2, the table's D call, lacks a check against the DNA. TRBV21-1 is described as a pseudogene. This CDR3 comprises 14 residues. CDR3 DNA: TGTGCCAGCATAATTACGAGAGGGCCCGGGGAGCTGTTTTTT. Protein sequence: CASIITRGPGELFF.

This sequence joins TRBV5-1 and TRBJ1-5, with TRBD1 matching over 9 bases. The CDR3 has 16 residues. CDR1 is SGHRS and CDR2 is YFSETQ in the germline V gene. V was pared by 0 bases and J by 7 bases, with 8 bases of the junction left unmatched. Here the CDR3 DNA reads TGCGCCAGCAGCTTGGGAGTAACAGGGGGCGGACAGCCCCAGCATTTT. Translating it yields CASSLGVTGGGQPQHF.

The chain has TRBV5-6 and TRBJ2-7; TRBD1 aligns across 7 bases. The V segment lost 2 bases and the J segment 3 bases; nucleotides outside the gene matches: 5. Germline V gene sequence: CDR1 SGHDT, CDR2 YYEEEE. The CDR3 spans 14 residues. In nucleotides, the CDR3 is TGTGCCAGCAGCTTTACGACAGGGAACTACGAGCAGTACTTC. It specifies CASSFTTGNYEQYF.

The chain carries TRBV11-2 and TRBJ2-7; TRBD2 might be the D (5 bases). Germline CDR1 reads SGHAT; CDR2 reads FQNNGV. Trimming took off 0 bases at V and 12 bases at J, with 18 bases between the two ends. CDR3 length: 14 residues. DNA of the CDR3: TGTGCCAGCAGCTTAGAAGCGACACACGGAGCGGTGTACTTC. Amino acid sequence: CASSLEATHGAVYF.

This clone was counted between two and nine times. The V gene is TRBV7-2, the J gene TRBJ2-1; a possible D gene is TRBD1 (5 bases). The germline V gene encodes CDR1 SGHTA and CDR2 FQGNSA. This CDR3 has 12 amino acids. V lost 1 base, J lost 12 bases, and 10 bases lay in between. DNA of the CDR3: TGTGCCAGCAGCTTAGACTGGCAGGGGCAGTTCTTC. Amino acids: CASSLDWQGQFF. Combining the CDR3 with reference TRBV7-2 and TRBJ2-1 gives the whole variable domain GAGVSQSPSNKVTEKGKDVELRCDPISGHTALYWYRQSLGQGLEFLIYFQGNSAPDKSGLPSDRFSAERTGGSVSTLTIQRTQQEDSAVYLCASSLDWQGQFFGPGTRLTVL.

The V gene is TRBV7-9, the J gene TRBJ2-4, with D possibly being TRBD2 (6 bases). The CDR3 is made up of 14 amino acids. Germline CDR1 reads SEHNR; CDR2 reads FQNEAQ (reference sequence). The V end was cut by 5 bases, the J end by 8 bases, with 16 bases between. The CDR3: CASSGRRPRDIQYF. As DNA, the CDR3 is TGTGCCAGCAGCGGGAGGCGCCCGAGGGACATTCAGTACTTC.